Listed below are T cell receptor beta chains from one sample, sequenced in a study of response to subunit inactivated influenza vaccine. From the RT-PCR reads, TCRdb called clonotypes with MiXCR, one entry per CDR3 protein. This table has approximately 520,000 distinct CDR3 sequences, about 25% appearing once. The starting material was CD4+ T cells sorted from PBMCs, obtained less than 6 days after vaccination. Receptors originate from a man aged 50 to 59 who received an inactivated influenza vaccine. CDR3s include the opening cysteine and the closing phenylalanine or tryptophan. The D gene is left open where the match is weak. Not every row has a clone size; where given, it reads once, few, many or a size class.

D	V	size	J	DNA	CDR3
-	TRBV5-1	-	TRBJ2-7	TGCGCCAGCAGCTTGGACCAGGGAATTTACGAGCAGTACTTC	CASSLDQGIYEQYF
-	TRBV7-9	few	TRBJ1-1	TGTGCCAGCAGCTTCTATGGCCGAGGGGACACTGAAGCTTTCTTT	CASSFYGRGDTEAFF
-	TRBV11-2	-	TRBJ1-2	TGTGCCAGCAGCTCCGAGGGGATAGTCGGCTACACCTTC	CASSSEGIVGYTF
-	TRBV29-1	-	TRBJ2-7	TGCAGCGTTGCCCCCTCCCTTTACGAGCAGTACTTC	CSVAPSLYEQYF
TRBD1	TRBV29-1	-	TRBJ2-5	TGCAGCGCCGGACTAGGGACAGGGGGTCAGGAGACCCAGTACTTC	CSAGLGTGGQETQYF
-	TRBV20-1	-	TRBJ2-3	TGCAGTGCAAATTTCCCAGCAGACACAGATACGCAGTATTTT	CSANFPADTDTQYF
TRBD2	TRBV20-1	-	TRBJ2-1	TGCAGTGCTAGACCGGGGACTAGCGAGTACAATGAGCAGTTCTTC	CSARPGTSEYNEQFF
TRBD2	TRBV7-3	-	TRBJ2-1	TGTGCCAGCAGCTTACTAGCGGGAGGCCCGTACAATGAGCAGTTCTTC	CASSLLAGGPYNEQFF
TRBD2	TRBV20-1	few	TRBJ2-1	TGCAGTGCTAGAGGCTGGCTAGCGGGTAATGAGCAGTTCTTC	CSARGWLAGNEQFF
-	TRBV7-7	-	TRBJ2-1	TGTGCTAGCAGCTACGGACCTACCTATGAGCAGTTCTTC	CASSYGPTYEQFF
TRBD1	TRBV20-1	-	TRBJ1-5	TGCAGTGCTAAGCAGGGGGCGAATCAGCCCCAGCATTTT	CSAKQGANQPQHF
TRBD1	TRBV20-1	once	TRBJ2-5	TGCAGTGCTAGTCATTCCAGGGGGCGCAGGTACTTC	CSASHSRGRRYF
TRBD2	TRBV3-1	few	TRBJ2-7	TGTGCCAGCAGCTTCCGACTAGCGGGTCCCTACGAGCAGTACTTC	CASSFRLAGPYEQYF
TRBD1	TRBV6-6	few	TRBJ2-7	TGTGCCAGCCGGGACAGGGGTCCCCACGAGCAGTACTTC	CASRDRGPHEQYF
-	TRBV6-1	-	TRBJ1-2	TGTGCCAGCAGTCGACTTCAAGCCTGGGGTAACTATGGCTACACCTTC	CASSRLQAWGNYGYTF
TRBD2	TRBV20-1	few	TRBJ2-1	TGCAGTGCTCTCGGACTAGCGGACCAATACAATGAGCAGTTCTTC	CSALGLADQYNEQFF
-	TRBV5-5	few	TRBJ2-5	TGTGCCAGCAGCCAAGGGGCCGGGACAAGTGAAGAGACCCAGTACTTC	CASSQGAGTSEETQYF
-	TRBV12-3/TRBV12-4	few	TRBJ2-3	TGTGCCAGCAGTTTAGACTGGGGAGGAGCAGATACGCAGTATTTT	CASSLDWGGADTQYF
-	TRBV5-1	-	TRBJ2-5	TGCGCCAGCAGCTTGTTCGTTACTGCAGAGACCCAGTACTTC	CASSLFVTAETQYF
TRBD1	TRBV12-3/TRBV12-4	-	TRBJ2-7	TGTGCCAGCGGAAACAGGGGGAGGGAGCAGTACTTC	CASGNRGREQYF